These 8 T cell receptor beta chains share one sample of origin, sequenced in a study of T cell responses to AZD1222 COVID-19 vaccine. Sequencing was performed with immunoSEQ multiplex PCR; in TCRdb, only in-frame clones are kept and a portion is missing. The data show roughly 140,000 clones, about 91% seen once. The specimen was peripheral blood, collected on day 0 of MenACWY control vaccination. These receptors all stem from an adult in good health.

The chain carries TRBV6-5 and TRBJ2-5; D may be TRBD2 (6 bases). Germline values: CDR1 MNHEY, CDR2 SVGAGI. With 7 bases removed from V and 4 bases from J, the gap between germline ends came to 13 bases. The CDR3 covers 13 residues. The CDR3 sequence: CASIEWGGETQYF. In nucleotides, the CDR3 is TGTGCCAGCATCGAGTGGGGAGGAGAGACCCAGTACTTC.

The V and J genes are TRBV11-3 and TRBJ2-7; D gene uncertain. In germline, CDR1 is SGHNT, CDR2 YENEEA. The CDR3 runs 13 residues. The V and J ends lost 3 bases and 3 bases respectively, with 9 bases between them. CDR3 coding DNA: TGTGCCAGCAGCTTGCGTACGAGCTACGAGCAGTACTTC. This gives the protein CASSLRTSYEQYF. The whole variable domain, remainder taken from reference TRBV11-3 and TRBJ2-7, is EAGVVQSPRYKIIEKKQPVAFWCNPISGHNTLYWYLQNLGQGPELLIRYENEEAVDDSQLPKDRFSAERLKGVDSTLKIQPAELGDSAVYLCASSLRTSYEQYFGPGTRLTVT.

The gene calls are TRBV5-1 and TRBJ1-1, with D unclear. This CDR3 has 14 amino acids. Germline CDR1 is SGHRS and CDR2 is YFSETQ. The ends were cut back, 2 bases at V and 1 base at J, with 9 bases in the middle. In DNA, the CDR3 is TGCGCCAGCAGCTTCCACCCCGCGAACACTGAAGCTTTCTTT. Translation: CASSFHPANTEAFF.

This clone was found a few times. The rearrangement uses TRBV7-2 and TRBJ2-1, with 11 positions matching TRBD1. V trimming: 1 base; J trimming: 3 bases; junction bases outside the gene matches: 2. Germline V gives CDR1 SGHTA, CDR2 FQGNSA. The CDR3 covers 16 residues. The CDR3 sequence: CASSLVGQGGYNEQFF. The DNA for the CDR3 is TGTGCCAGCAGCTTAGTGGGACAGGGGGGCTACAATGAGCAGTTCTTC.

This chain links TRBV30 with TRBJ2-1, with a possible D match to TRBD2 (5 bases). The length of the CDR3 is 14 residues. V lost 1 base, J lost 8 bases, and 15 bases lay in between. Germline lookup yields CDR1 GTSNPN and CDR2 SVGIG (reference sequence). The CDR3 protein is CAWSALTGYDEQFF. DNA of the CDR3: TGTGCCTGGAGTGCCCTAACGGGGTACGATGAGCAGTTCTTC.

The chain joins TRBV21-1 to TRBJ2-7. TRBV21-1 is a known pseudogene. CDR3 size: 12 residues. CDR3 loop: CASSKDGSEQYF. The CDR3 nucleotides read TGTGCCAGCAGCAAAGACGGAAGCGAGCAGTACTTC.

V is TRBV30 and J is TRBJ1-2; TRBD1 might be the D (5 bases). CDR3 length: 12 amino acids. Germline assignment: CDR1 GTSNPN and CDR2 SVGIG (reference sequence). V lost 2 bases and J 7 bases, leaving 11 bases between the germline ends. The CDR3 loop reads CAWSISGAGYTF. DNA for the CDR3: TGTGCCTGGAGTATCTCCGGGGCTGGCTACACCTTC.

This clone has just a few counts. CDR3 sequence (DNA): TGTGCCAGCAGCCCGTCCGGTGAACAAGAGACCCAGTACTTC. Translating gives CASSPSGEQETQYF. V is TRBV4-2 and J is TRBJ2-5; no firm D call. CDR3 size: 14 residues. Deletions cut 4 bases from V and 2 bases from J, with 11 bases between. CDR1 is LGHNA, CDR2 YNFKEQ, per germline.